Below, one T cell receptor (beta chain) is given with its context. Its binding antigen is unknown. No base quality information exists; no much larger clone differs at one position. Receptor amplification or capture employed the immunoSEQ multiplex PCR assay. For the multiplex PCR, a mixture combining 60 forward primers for TCR Vbeta segments and 13 reverse primers for TCR Jbeta segments was used. A multiplex PCR assay on genomic DNA amplified the CDR3 region of rearranged TCR beta genes. The amplified TCR beta libraries were sequenced on the Illumina HiSeq System as 87-base-pair reads. The paper's data handling went like this. In a later analysis, roughly 80 million unique TCR beta chains were counted across the roughly 670 repertoires, and approximately 11 million of these chains were shared by at least two donors. Raw reads were error-corrected and collapsed into unique sequences by a nearest-neighbor algorithm in which closely related sequences were merged to remove PCR and sequencing errors. V, D and J gene segments were assigned by aligning CDR3 sequences to IMGT reference sequences. For a sequence to be retained, at least a six-nucleotide match to both a V gene segment and a J gene segment was required. A rearrangement counted as productive if the CDR3 had no stop codons and remained in frame with V and J, and every other rearrangement counted as non-productive. CDR3 was defined according to IMGT convention as the region running from the second conserved V-encoded cysteine to the conserved J-encoded phenylalanine. Sequences without an unambiguous match to a single V gene segment were excluded from the earlier analysis of about 600 of the donors. In an earlier analysis of 587 of the donors, a V segment was called functional when productive rearrangements were above 56.7%, and segregating when the standard deviation between donors exceeded 5%. A statistical classification framework was built for diagnosing cytomegalovirus status from the catalog of TCR beta chain sequences. A later analysis assigned V and J genes by comparing TCR nucleotide sequences with IMGT/GENE-DB human TR gene sequences. In a later analysis, CDR3 sequences and most-parsimonious VDJ recombination scenarios were assigned using the TCRdist pipeline. In a later analysis, each TCR beta chain was defined by its CDR3 amino acid sequence together with its V-gene family, and reads lacking a unique V-gene family were excluded. As a way to deal with suspected cross-contamination and a sequencing artifact, a later analysis dropped hundreds of nucleotide sequences that were highly shared and had low generation probability. For each public chain, a later analysis derived a clonal expansion index from normalized ranks of inferred template counts within each repertoire. A later analysis computed generation probabilities with a VDJ recombination model fitted to out-of-frame rearrangements, and checked the results against IGoR. A later analysis scored TCR-TCR, TCR-HLA and TCR-CMV co-occurrence with hypergeometric tests, applying a repertoire-size bias correction to TCR pairs. False discovery rates were estimated in a later analysis by permuting HLA or CMV assignments 20 times. In a later analysis, co-occurring TCRs were grouped using DBSCAN, with TCRdist sequence similarity added in when clustering inside HLA-allele-positive subsets. Repertoires with fewer than 30,000 or more than 120,000 public chains were left out of co-occurrence clustering, as were five repertoires with anomalous nucleotide sharing. TCRdb mirrors the immuneACCESS table, restricted to in-frame sequences. Some clones are absent from its copies; in checked studies, under half trace to an unresolved V gene, and the reason for the others is unknown. The V and J calls and clone size were taken over from that table, and D and trimming were inferred from the DNA. The sample yields about 210,000 clones; 86% were counted once. Around 0.31% of the sample is taken by the ten largest.

The cohort comprised 666 healthy bone marrow donors. All cohort members were sampled while nominally healthy, although unrecorded immune exposures were likely present. The donor was CMV seronegative and belonged to the group of over 300 seronegative cohort members. Every donor gave a peripheral blood sample, and the peripheral blood mononuclear cells from that sample were used for TCR beta sequencing. The Qiagen DNeasy Blood Extraction Kit was used to extract genomic DNA from the blood cell samples. This entry belongs to a study of cytomegalovirus exposure and HLA in healthy donors (dated by TCRdb to 2016 to 2017). A note on the overall study: An earlier analysis of 587 of the donors reported 276 Gb of sequence data and 95 million to 140 million unique TCR beta sequences obtained from 150 million to 200 million T cells. An early release that covered roughly 600 HLA-typed donors contained about 300 gigabases of sequencing data and 70 million to 100 million unique TCR sequences. Of the approximately 400 genotyped donors, 81% fell in the genetic ancestry cluster associated with self-reported Caucasian donors. The study was designed to test whether signatures of past pathogen exposure could be identified by cataloging public T cell receptors. Using immunosequencing, the study profiled T cell repertoires from about 610 subjects and related those repertoires to cytomegalovirus serostatus. A separate validation cohort of approximately 120 different subjects was used in addition to the roughly 700-subject first cohort. The study combined high-throughput TCR immunosequencing, statistical association of individual TCRs with disease status, and machine learning to predict cytomegalovirus infection status. A later analysis re-examined previously published TCR beta repertoires from more than 650 donors and added high-resolution HLA genotyping to investigate patterns of TCR occurrence. Rather than using new phenotypic data, the later analysis identified candidate immune exposures from TCR beta sequences and from how often those sequences occurred across donors. To decide whether each TCR beta V gene segment behaved as functional or pseudogenic, an earlier analysis of approximately 600 of the donors relied on high-throughput TCR beta sequencing. Donor age, sex, ethnicity and CMV serostatus were compiled alongside the repertoire data. Genome-wide SNP genotypes for about three fifths of the roughly 670 donors were used in a later genetic analysis, which treated that subset as a discovery cohort. Every discovery cohort repertoire had been produced on one sequencing platform. Both class I and class II loci were covered by HLA typing, at four-digit resolution. The number of typed donors differed by locus: roughly 629-640 for A, B, C, DRB1 and DQB1; 522 for DQA1; approximately 600 for DPA1; and 450 to 480 for DPB1. Roughly 5 DR-DQ haplotypes were handled as single units for association and clustering because linkage in the cohort was strong. Among some 400 genotyped donors of the cohort, an average of around 220,000 unique TCR beta nucleotide sequences was sequenced per donor, of which about 20% were non-productive. Study-wide findings and limitations: Compared with the roughly 720-donor mean, donors in an Asian-associated ancestry cluster had fewer N-insertions in productive TCRs, according to a later genetic analysis. In a later analysis, HLA-associated TCR beta chains were found to be more clonally expanded and to have lower generation probabilities than equally common non-associated chains. Immune exposure information for the cohort was limited to CMV serostatus. A later analysis found that most CMV-associated TCR beta chains appeared HLA-restricted, with HLA associations seemingly driven largely by CMV exposure. Some IMGT-functional V segments, including TRBV6-2 and TRBV6-3, could not be told apart with the 87-base-pair reads, so those segments were excluded. The study listed approximately 150 TCR beta chains as associated with cytomegalovirus. Correlated functional status among segregating V segments might reflect linkage disequilibrium, but an unknown experimental factor could not be ruled out. A later analysis associated about 17,000 TCR beta sequences with specific HLA alleles at a false discovery rate of 0.05. Sequencing depth was assumed to be roughly uniform across donors in the presence/absence analyses, though that assumption may not hold. A further reported finding was that TCR beta sequences accurately predicted the HLA-A and HLA-B alleles for most subjects in the first cohort. The authors suggested that the approach could potentially be extended to other disease states and immunological phenotypes. A cluster of highly shared sequence variants was judged likely to be a technical artifact of the sequencing pipeline. When HLA alleles, especially DR and DQ, strongly co-occurred, attributing TCR associations to individual alleles was difficult. An earlier analysis of 450 to 750 of the donors showed that most TCR beta V segments appeared in productive rearrangements either about 87% or about 30% of the time, which broadly matched IMGT annotations. Most TCR sequences were seen in very few donors, while some public TCRs were found in many individuals. The earlier analysis of 587 of the donors excluded over 15 rarely observed V segments, including chromosome 9 orphons, because counts were too low. A few of the identified cytomegalovirus-associated TCR beta chains were confirmed in vitro to be specific for cytomegalovirus antigens. This cohort had only TCR beta chains sequenced, and the lack of alpha or paired-chain data limited which features could be detected. A later genetic analysis associated a missense DCLRE1C variant with V-gene and J-gene trimming of TCR beta chains, and an independent cohort replicated the association. In a later analysis, several top co-occurrence clusters were reported to appear linked to parvovirus B19, influenza, CMV and Epstein-Barr virus. Cytomegalovirus status was reported to be diagnosed by the classifier with high specificity and sensitivity in both the original and validation cohorts. In a later analysis, the rate of TCR association differed among HLA loci, with DRB1 alleles having the most associated TCRs and HLA-C alleles having the fewest. Because some donors lacked HLA typing at each locus, the association tests relied only on the typed subset.

Including cysteine and phenylalanine, the CDR3 has 16 amino acids. The entry retains the CDR3 DNA only, 48 bases that are in frame from base 1. Via the germline V gene, CDR1 is SGDLS and CDR2 YYNGEE. Cut back by 0 bases and 3 bases, the V and J ends lie 14 bases apart. This receptor chain uses TRBV9 and TRBJ2-3; TRBD2 might be the D gene, on 5 matching bases. The sequencing input was PBMCs. The sequence was obtained from a woman in her 30s in good health and CMV-seronegative. For the CDR3, the sequence is CASSVDPRGGTDTQYF. The DNA sequence is given as TGTGCCAGCAGCGTAGATCCTCGGGGTGGAACAGATACGCAGTATTTT.